This TCR beta chain is drawn from a study of CD8+CD57+ T cells in acquired aplastic anemia. Study at large: DNA recovered from sorted CD4+ and CD8+ cells had a mean of about 3 ug. Study results and caveats: Sharing between patients and controls was observed for around 30 CD8+ CDR3 sequences.

Germline CDR1 is SNHLY and CDR2 is FYNNEI. The CDR3 is made up of 14 amino acids. V dropped 8 bases and J dropped 7; count of bases not matched to a gene: 10. As to this clonotype: The antigen remains unidentified.

TCR beta VDJ and CDR3 profiling used genomic DNA as template. From the reads, TCRdb called clonotypes with MiXCR, one entry per CDR3 protein. Of 100,000 to 150,000 distinct CDR3 sequences detected, about 46% appear once; the ten largest clones hold 2% to 3%. V gene TRBV2 combines with J gene TRBJ1-2; 10 bases match TRBD1. Sequencing used sorted CD4+, CD8+, or CD8+CD57+ T cells (not recorded which) from PBMCs. The receptor was derived from a human donor in good health, serving as a control. CDR3 DNA: TGTGCCAGCCGGAGGACAGGGGGGGTGCGTGGCTACACCTTC. Protein sequence: CASRRTGGVRGYTF.